This T cell receptor (beta chain) is from a study of T cell responses to AZD1222 COVID-19 vaccine. The study's findings and limits: Spike-specific TCR breadth and depth both grew after two AZD1222 doses.

In regard to this clone: Its antigen is unknown.

Second-dose recipients at about 4 or about 12 weeks were treated as one pooled group. CDR1 and CDR2 (germline): SGHTA, FQGNSA. Trimming cost V 3 bases and J 2 bases; bases outside gene matches: 1. This CDR3 contains 15 residues. Only in-frame clones appear in the TCRdb table, and some are missing; sequencing was by immunoSEQ multiplex PCR. This table holds about 97,000 clones, 70% to 90% found once. The chain carries TRBV7-2 and TRBJ2-6; TRBD2 agrees at 7 bases. Here the sequenced sample was peripheral blood, taken 28 days after the second AZD1222 dose. This clonotype was obtained from an adult who received the AZD1222 COVID-19 vaccine. The CDR3 nucleotides are TGTGCCAGCAGCTTGGCGGGGGCTGGGGCCAACGTCCTGACTTTC. Its translation is CASSLAGAGANVLTF.